This TCR beta chain was obtained from a study of blood T cell repertoires in COVID-19. Looking at the study overall: Researchers got acute and convalescent COVID-19 samples from the United States, Italy and Spain. PBMCs, B-cell-depleted T cells, or T cells provided the cDNA or gDNA that made up the material.

Methods used by the authors: Quantification of nucleated cells was approximated via reference gene primer amplification. Some clones are missing from TCRdb's copy, which holds only in-frame ones; the method was immunoSEQ multiplex PCR. V and J calls and clone size are as listed in that table; D and trimming were resolved from the DNA. The table has 90,000 to 120,000 clones, about three quarters seen once; the top ten hold over 4%. V gave up 3 bases and J gave up 0 bases, with 18 bases separating them. Germline V gene lookup returns CDR1 SGDLS and CDR2 YYNGEE. CDR3 length: 17 amino acids. This TCR was recovered from a man in his 70s with acute or convalescent COVID-19. Sample: peripheral blood. This chain connects TRBV9 to TRBJ1-1, with a tentative D call TRBD1 (5 bases). CDR3 protein: CASSDPGLGSVNTEAFF. The CDR3 DNA reads as TGTGCCAGCAGCGATCCAGGGTTGGGGTCGGTGAACACTGAAGCTTTCTTT.